This is a list of T cell receptor beta chains from one sample in a study of chemoradiotherapy in HPV16-positive cancers. Some clones are missing from TCRdb's copy, which holds only in-frame ones; the method was immunoSEQ multiplex PCR. The profile shows over a thousand clones, about 84% of them singletons. Material: tumor tissue, obtained from a patient who underwent chemoradiotherapy. The origin of the receptors is a human donor with HPV-associated anogenital cancer. CDR3s include the opening cysteine and the closing phenylalanine or tryptophan. Each record gives: V gene, D gene, J gene, CDR3 protein. A D gene is named only where the DNA matches it firmly.

TRBV4-1,TRBD1,TRBJ1-1,CASSSRDRNTEAFF
TRBV14,NA,TRBJ2-3,CASSQVKAVLQASTDTQYF
TRBV28,NA,TRBJ1-5,CASSPGGTSNQPQHF
TRBV5-1,TRBD2,TRBJ2-4,CASSRSGGATKNIQYF
TRBV19,NA,TRBJ2-7,CASSMVGRASYEQYF
TRBV7-8,TRBD2,TRBJ2-1,CASTPGGASNEQFF
TRBV12-5,TRBD1,TRBJ2-1,CASGTGTGDRYEQFF
TRBV29-1,NA,TRBJ1-1,CSVAEQGWTEAFF
TRBV7-8,TRBD1,TRBJ1-3,CASSWMTGDLSGNTIYF
TRBV7-7,TRBD2,TRBJ2-3,CASSSGGTDTQYF
TRBV2,NA,TRBJ2-3,CASKTTGAQYF
TRBV5-4,TRBD1,TRBJ1-6,CASGQGNSPLHF
TRBV6-1,NA,TRBJ2-3,CASSEQAQLITDTQYF
TRBV4-3,TRBD2,TRBJ2-1,CASSHFASGGYEQFF
TRBV29-1,NA,TRBJ1-2,CSVGSGRDYGYTF
TRBV2,TRBD1,TRBJ1-2,CASSAPGTGGGGYTF
TRBV4-1,TRBD1,TRBJ2-7,CASSQPLGQGLSYEQYF
TRBV19,NA,TRBJ1-2,CASSTLYGTGGYTF
TRBV21-1,NA,TRBJ1-1,CASSTPPGQEGLNTEAFF
TRBV7-2,NA,TRBJ2-3,CASSSQMDTQYF
TRBV5-1,TRBD1,TRBJ2-7,CASSLGGTGAYEQYF
TRBV5-1,NA,TRBJ1-6,CASGSGDSNNSPLHF
TRBV19,NA,TRBJ2-7,CASTDRGEQYF
TRBV6-5,NA,TRBJ2-7,CASSYDRRYEQYF
TRBV7-6,TRBD2,TRBJ2-3,CASTLTSGSTDTQYF
TRBV30,TRBD1,TRBJ2-1,CAWSVGTGNNEQFF
TRBV2,NA,TRBJ2-5,CASTPPKLRLEETQYF
TRBV5-4,NA,TRBJ2-3,CASSRLGASTDTQYF
TRBV7-2,NA,TRBJ1-2,CASSPDITYGYTF
TRBV6-1,TRBD2,TRBJ2-1,CASSERVGGLGEQFF
TRBV27,TRBD1,TRBJ1-1,CASSKTGVENTEAFF
TRBV11-3,NA,TRBJ2-2,CASSLDPDAGMSGELFF
TRBV5-1,NA,TRBJ2-5,CASSGDFGGLETQYF
TRBV5-8,TRBD1,TRBJ1-5,CASSQGQQTGQPQHF
TRBV7-8,NA,TRBJ1-5,CASSSGSNQPQHF
TRBV18,NA,TRBJ1-2,CASSPGADYYGYTF
TRBV11-1,TRBD1,TRBJ2-1,CASSQGQVSHNEQFF
TRBV6-1,NA,TRBJ2-3,CASSVGLGDTQYF
TRBV30,NA,TRBJ1-2,CAWRLGEKYGYTF
TRBV5-4,TRBD1,TRBJ1-5,CASSPGQGRPQHF
TRBV6-1,TRBD1,TRBJ2-7,CASSDRDRMGYEQYF
TRBV7-3,NA,TRBJ1-1,CASSLVGGANTEAFF
TRBV27,TRBD1,TRBJ1-2,CASGSWTGVNGYTF
TRBV10-1,NA,TRBJ2-7,CAGDYHSYEQYF
TRBV4-1,TRBD2,TRBJ2-1,CASSQEGGRGLAGAEQFF
TRBV7-9,NA,TRBJ2-1,CASSSSRTRDNEQFF
TRBV5-1,TRBD2,TRBJ2-1,CASSFMGMRGVYNEQFF
TRBV19,NA,TRBJ1-2,CGIQDPAYGGYTF
TRBV5-4,NA,TRBJ1-2,CASRSGFRENGYTF
TRBV30,TRBD1,TRBJ1-6,CAWDRENSPLHF
TRBV6-4,NA,TRBJ1-2,CASSDSGNGYTF
TRBV18,TRBD1,TRBJ2-2,CASSPRQGAGELFF
TRBV2,NA,TRBJ2-2,CASSEVVTGELFF